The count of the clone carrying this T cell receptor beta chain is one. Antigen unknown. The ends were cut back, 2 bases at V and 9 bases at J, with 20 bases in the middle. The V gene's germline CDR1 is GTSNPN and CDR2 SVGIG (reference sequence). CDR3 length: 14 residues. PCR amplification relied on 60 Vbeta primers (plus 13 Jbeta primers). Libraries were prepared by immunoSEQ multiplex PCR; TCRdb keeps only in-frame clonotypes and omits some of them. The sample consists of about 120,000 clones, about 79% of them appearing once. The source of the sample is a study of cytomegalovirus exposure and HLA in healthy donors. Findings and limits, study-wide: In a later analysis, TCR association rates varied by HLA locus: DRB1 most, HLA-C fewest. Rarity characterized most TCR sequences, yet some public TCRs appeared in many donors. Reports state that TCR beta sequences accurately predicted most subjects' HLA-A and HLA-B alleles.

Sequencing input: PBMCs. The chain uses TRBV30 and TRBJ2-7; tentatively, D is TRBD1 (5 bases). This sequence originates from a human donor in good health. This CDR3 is CAWSPTAQGGGQYF. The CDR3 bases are TGTGCCTGGAGTCCGACTGCCCAGGGTGGCGGGCAGTACTTC.